The next 17 T cell receptor beta chains were all read from a single sample in a study of T cells in Graves' hyperthyroidism and ophthalmopathy (dated by TCRdb to 2018 to 2020). The library was made by multiplex PCR. Sequencer: Illumina HiSeq 2000. The TCR beta CDR3 regions were amplified from the RNA transcripts. The first round of RT-PCR for the TCR CDR3 was performed with the HTBI primer set and the Qiagen OneStep RT-PCR kit. Starting from the raw public reads, TCRdb applied fastp trimming at Q25, assembled clones with MiXCR and retained in-frame beta chains. Entries are consolidated by CDR3 protein sequence, retaining the most common genes and DNA. The sample table shows under 350,000 distinct CDR3 sequences, and less than 30% are seen once. The ten largest clones capture roughly a quarter of the sample. The specimen sequenced was blood. The receptors derive from a man in his forties or fifties with Graves' hyperthyroidism that later progressed to Graves' ophthalmopathy.

This clonotype occurred many times. The V gene is TRBV6-2 or TRBV6-3, the J gene TRBJ2-7, with D perhaps matching TRBD1 (5 bases). CDR1 and CDR2 (germline): MNHEY, SVGEGT. V was pared by 5 bases and J by 2 bases, with 16 bases between. The CDR3 sequence is 15 residues long. CDR3 DNA sequence: TGTGCCAGCAGTCGGTTGGGGCAGTCAACCTACGAGCAGTACTTC. Amino acids: CASSRLGQSTYEQYF.

At least ten counts were recorded for this clonotype. The genes are TRBV10-3 and TRBJ2-2; 7 bases are shared with TRBD1. The junction had 16 bases not matched to a gene; V was cut back by 6 bases and J by 0 bases. CDR1 ENHRY and CDR2 SYGVKD come from the germline V gene. The CDR3 has 19 residues. The CDR3 spells CAISATDRVGYSNTGELFF. The CDR3 DNA is TGTGCCATCAGCGCAACCGACAGGGTTGGATATTCGAACACCGGGGAGCTGTTTTTT.

This clonotype has at least ten counts. The rearrangement joins TRBV10-3 to TRBJ1-1; TRBD1 is a possible D gene (6 bases). The germline CDR1 and CDR2 sequences are ENHRY and SYGVKD. Between the trimmed V and J ends, which lost 7 bases and 11 bases, there was a span of 20 bases. The CDR3 has 13 amino acids. The CDR3 is CAITPAEGEWAFF. The CDR3 bases are TGTGCCATCACCCCGGCGGAGGGGGAGTGGGCTTTCTTT.

This clonotype has ten or more counts. The chain joins TRBV10-3 to TRBJ1-1; D is perhaps TRBD1 (6 bases). The germline CDR1 and CDR2 sequences are ENHRY and SYGVKD. This CDR3 region has 15 residues. Trimming took 1 base from V and 6 from J, leaving 15 bases between them. The CDR3 DNA reads TGTGCCATCAGTGAGTTGGAGCTAGGGGGGCCTGAAGCTTTCTTT. Translating gives CAISELELGGPEAFF.

This clonotype was found many times. CDR3 sequence: CSVGDSLLHGYTF. CDR3 sequence (DNA): TGCAGCGTTGGCGACAGTTTGCTACATGGCTACACCTTC. The J gene is TRBJ1-2, the V gene TRBV29-1; a possible D gene is TRBD1 (5 bases). Germline values: CDR1 SQVTM, CDR2 ANQGSEA. V was trimmed by 4 bases and J by 6 bases, leaving 15 bases between them. This CDR3 spans 13 amino acids.

This clonotype has at least ten counts. The chain has TRBV20-1 and TRBJ2-7; no clear D. From germline, CDR1 is DFQATT and CDR2 SNEGSKA (reference sequence). Trimming stripped 1 base from V and 5 bases from J, with 12 bases between. The CDR3 totals 13 residues. The CDR3 bases are TGCAGTGCTAGAGGCTCCTCGGGTCACGAGCAGTACTTC. Encoded protein: CSARGSSGHEQYF.

This sequence joins TRBV4-1 and TRBJ2-1; 8 nucleotides line up with TRBD2. V lost 2 bases, J lost 4 bases, and 16 bases stayed unmatched. CDR1 is MGHRA, CDR2 YSYEKL, per germline. This CDR3 spans 19 amino acids. CDR3 coding DNA: TGCGCCAGCAGCCAATTTCCCCTGGAGACTAGCGTGTATTACAATGAGCAGTTCTTC. Amino acids: CASSQFPLETSVYYNEQFF.

This clonotype was observed many times. The junction does not match germline at one end; this may be a read error. The chain links TRBV6-5 to TRBJ1-5; unclear D gene. The CDR3 length is 17 residues. Germline V gives CDR1 MNHEY, CDR2 SVGAGI. This CDR3 is CVSSYLRRRHSDQPQHF. For the CDR3, the DNA is TGTGTCAGCAGTTACTTAAGGAGGCGACATTCAGATCAGCCCCAGCATTTT.

This clonotype was recorded many times. V gene TRBV9 combines with J gene TRBJ2-7; D possibly corresponds to TRBD2 (5 bases). The CDR3 runs to 15 residues. With 3 bases removed from V and 0 bases from J, the gap between germline ends came to 13 bases. Germline lookup yields CDR1 SGDLS and CDR2 YYNGEE. The CDR3 DNA reads as TGTGCCAGCAGCGGCGGGCGGGCCCGCTCCTACGAGCAGTACTTC. This codes for CASSGGRARSYEQYF. Based on the CDR3 plus reference TRBV9 and TRBJ2-7, the full variable domain is DSGVTQTPKHLITATGQRVTLRCSPRSGDLSVYWYQQSLDQGLQFLIQYYNGEERAKGNILERFSAQQFPDLHSELNLSSLELGDSALYFCASSGGRARSYEQYFGPGTRLTVT.

This clonotype was detected only a few times. This chain connects TRBV6-2 or TRBV6-3 to TRBJ1-5; D is ambiguous. Trimming cost V 2 bases and J 2 bases, with 7 bases left between them. The V gene's germline CDR1 is MNHEY and CDR2 SVGEGT. The CDR3 loop spans 14 amino acids. CDR3 amino acids: CASSYTGGNQPQHF. In DNA, the CDR3 is TGTGCCAGCAGTTACACGGGAGGCAATCAGCCCCAGCATTTT.

The genes are TRBV30 and TRBJ1-2; D is undetermined. Germline loops: CDR1 GTSNPN, CDR2 SVGIG (reference sequence). With 1 base removed from V and 8 bases from J, the gap between germline ends came to 14 bases. This CDR3 spans 13 amino acids. CDR3 sequence: CAWSEGSSEGYTF. DNA of the CDR3: TGTGCCTGGAGTGAGGGCTCCTCGGAGGGCTACACCTTC. Complete variable domain (other parts from reference TRBV30 and TRBJ1-2): SQTIHQWPATLVQPVGSPLSLECTVEGTSNPNLYWYRQAAGRGLQLLFYSVGIGQISSEVPQNLSASRPQDRQFILSSKKLLLSDSGFYLCAWSEGSSEGYTFGSGTRLTVV.

This clonotype appeared many times. V gene TRBV25-1 combines with J gene TRBJ2-7; 9 bases are a match to TRBD1. The CDR3 runs 15 residues. The germline V gene encodes CDR1 MGHDK and CDR2 SYGVNS. J gave up 3 bases and V 4 bases, and 7 bases lay outside the gene matches. This CDR3 is CASSVSGQGVYEQYF. In DNA form, the CDR3 reads TGTGCCAGCAGTGTTTCGGGACAGGGAGTCTACGAGCAGTACTTC.

Many counts were recorded for this clonotype. The J gene is TRBJ2-5, the V gene TRBV20-1; D remains ambiguous. Between the trimmed V and J ends, which lost 2 bases and 3 bases, there was a span of 4 bases. The length of the CDR3 is 11 residues. Per the germline V gene, CDR1 is DFQATT and CDR2 is SNEGSKA (reference sequence). In DNA form, the CDR3 reads TGCAGTGCTAGACGTGAAGAGACCCAGTACTTC. Its translation: CSARREETQYF.

The chain employs TRBV4-1 and TRBJ1-5; tentatively, D is TRBD1 (6 bases). The CDR3 consists of 17 residues. Trimming pared 2 bases from V and 5 bases from J, leaving 19 bases between. Germline lookup yields CDR1 MGHRA and CDR2 YSYEKL. For the CDR3, the DNA is TGCGCCAGCAGCCAATTCGGGGGCCTCGGGGATGATCAGCCCCAGCATTTT. This gives the protein CASSQFGGLGDDQPQHF.

The rearrangement uses TRBV6-2 or TRBV6-3 and TRBJ2-5, with D perhaps given as TRBD1 or TRBD2 (6 bases each). Germline lookup yields CDR1 MNHEY and CDR2 SVGEGT. Trimming shortened V by 4 bases and J by 5 bases, and 14 bases separated the two germline ends. This CDR3 region has 14 residues. CDR3 coding DNA: TGTGCCAGCAGTTCCCACGGGGGCGCGGAGACCCAGTACTTC. Residues: CASSSHGGAETQYF.

This chain joins TRBV11-2 and TRBJ2-4, with D perhaps TRBD2 (5 bases). Looked up from germline, CDR1 is SGHAT and CDR2 is FQNNGV. V lost 1 base and J 1 base, leaving 17 bases between the germline ends. This CDR3 has 18 residues. CDR3 in amino acids: CASSLVGAGGWAKNIQYF. CDR3 nucleotide sequence: TGTGCCAGCAGCTTAGTAGGCGCAGGCGGGTGGGCCAAAAACATTCAGTACTTC. The full variable domain, with the rest looked up from reference TRBV11-2 and TRBJ2-4, is EAGVAQSPRYKIIEKRQSVAFWCNPISGHATLYWYQQILGQGPKLLIQFQNNGVVDDSQLPKDRFSAERLKGVDSTLKIQPAKLEDSAVYLCASSLVGAGGWAKNIQYFGAGTRLSVL.

The sample holds a few counts of this clonotype. The chain employs TRBV6-2 or TRBV6-3 and TRBJ2-2, with D perhaps TRBD1 or TRBD2 (6 bases each). Trimming cost V 2 bases and J 5 bases, with 15 bases left between them. The CDR3 totals 16 residues. Germline CDR1 MNHEY, CDR2 SVGEGT. CDR3 sequence reads: CASSYASGQGTGELFF. The CDR3 DNA sequence: TGTGCCAGCAGTTACGCCAGCGGGCAGGGGACCGGGGAGCTGTTTTTT.